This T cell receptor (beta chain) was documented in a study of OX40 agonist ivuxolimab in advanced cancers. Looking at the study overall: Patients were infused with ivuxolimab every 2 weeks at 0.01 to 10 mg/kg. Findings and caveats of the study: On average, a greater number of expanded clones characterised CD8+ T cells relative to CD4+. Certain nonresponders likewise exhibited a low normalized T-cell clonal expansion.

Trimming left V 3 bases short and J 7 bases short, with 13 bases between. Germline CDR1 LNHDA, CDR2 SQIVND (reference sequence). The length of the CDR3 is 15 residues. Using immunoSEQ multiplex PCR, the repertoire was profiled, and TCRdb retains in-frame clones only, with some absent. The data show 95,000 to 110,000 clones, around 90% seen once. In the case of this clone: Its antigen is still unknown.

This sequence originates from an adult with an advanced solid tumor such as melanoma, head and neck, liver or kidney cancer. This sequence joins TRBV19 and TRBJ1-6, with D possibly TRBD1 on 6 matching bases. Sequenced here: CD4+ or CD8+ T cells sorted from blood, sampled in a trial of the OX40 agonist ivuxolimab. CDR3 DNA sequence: TGTGCCAGTAGTATTCAGGGGTCGAAGAATTCACCCCTCCACTTT. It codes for CASSIQGSKNSPLHF.